A selection of T cell receptor beta chains follows, all from one sample in a study of CD8+ T cells in alopecia areata. TCRdb's copy holds only in-frame clones and misses some; the assay was immunoSEQ multiplex PCR. The repertoire holds 150,000 to 200,000 clones, with about 72% as singletons. Sample: CD8+ T cells sorted from blood, taken at week 0. The receptors shown here come from a human donor with alopecia areata. Both conserved end residues are part of each CDR3. The D gene is left open where the match is weak. Only part of the rows carry a size: once, few, many, or a class if the clone is expanded.

d_gene	abundance	j_gene	v_gene	CDR3nt	CDR3aa
TRBD1	-	TRBJ1-4	TRBV5-1	TGCGCCAGCAGCTTGGACAGGGGTGGTGAAAAACTGTTTTTT	CASSLDRGGEKLFF
TRBD2	-	TRBJ2-7	TRBV5-1	TGCGCCAGCAAGCTCGGGGGGGCCGCCTACGAGCAGTACTTC	CASKLGGAAYEQYF
-	-	TRBJ1-4	TRBV14	TGTGCCAGCAGATCGGGGGACGCAACTAATGAAAAACTGTTTTTT	CASRSGDATNEKLFF
TRBD1	-	TRBJ2-1	TRBV4-1	TGCGCCAGCAGCCAGCGACAGGGCCTATTGGATGAGCAGTTCTTC	CASSQRQGLLDEQFF
-	few	TRBJ1-5	TRBV27	TGTGCCAGCAGTATAACAGTGGGGTTTGAGCCCCAGCATTTT	CASSITVGFEPQHF
-	-	TRBJ2-2	TRBV9	TGTGCCAGCAGTCGAAACACCGGGGAGCTGTTTTTT	CASSRNTGELFF
TRBD1	-	TRBJ1-2	TRBV11-2	TGTGCCAGCAGCCCGGGGACAGTGGGGGCCTATGGCTACACCTTC	CASSPGTVGAYGYTF
-	-	TRBJ1-2	TRBV5-1	TGCGCCAGCAGCTTGGCCGACAACTATGGCTACACCTTC	CASSLADNYGYTF
-	-	TRBJ2-7	TRBV4-1	TGCGCCAGCAGCCAAGATCGGGCCGAATCGTCCTACGAGCAGTACTTC	CASSQDRAESSYEQYF
TRBD2	few	TRBJ2-7	TRBV5-1	TGCGCCAGCAGCTTTGGGCTAGCGGGGTACTGGGACGAGCAGTACTTC	CASSFGLAGYWDEQYF
-	-	TRBJ2-1	TRBV7-9	TGTGCCAGCAGCTTAGTGGACAATGAGCAGTTCTTC	CASSLVDNEQFF
TRBD1	-	TRBJ1-2	TRBV2	TGTGCCAGCTATTCAAGACGGACAGGGCGAGACTATGGCTACACCTTC	CASYSRRTGRDYGYTF
-	-	TRBJ1-2	TRBV29-1	TGCAGCGTTGCCCAAGGAACTAACTATGGCTACACCTTC	CSVAQGTNYGYTF
TRBD1	-	TRBJ2-1	TRBV28	TGTGCCAGCAACCAGGGGGCGAGTGAGCAGTTCTTC	CASNQGASEQFF
-	few	TRBJ2-5	TRBV2	TGTGCCAGCAACGTTCGGCGGGACCTCCAAGAGACCCAGTACTTC	CASNVRRDLQETQYF
-	once	TRBJ1-2	TRBV27	TGTGCCAGCAGTGCACAGGGTAACTATGGCTACACCTTC	CASSAQGNYGYTF
TRBD1	-	TRBJ2-7	TRBV29-1	TGCAGCGGGTGGGGGACAGGGGATTCCTACGAGCAGTACTTC	CSGWGTGDSYEQYF
TRBD2	-	TRBJ2-5	TRBV6-1	TGTGCCAGCAGTGAATCTGTTGGGCTAGCGGAGGAGACCCAGTACTTC	CASSESVGLAEETQYF
-	few	TRBJ1-1	TRBV5-6	TGTGCCAGCAGCGGCGACAGCGGAAAAGCTTTCTTT	CASSGDSGKAFF
TRBD1	few	TRBJ2-2	TRBV10-3	TGTGCCACCAAACGGCAGGGGTGGACAGGGATCTTCGGGGAGCTGTTTTTT	CATKRQGWTGIFGELFF
TRBD1	-	TRBJ2-5	TRBV29-1	TGCAGCGTTGCCGTGGTCACAGAGGGGGCCCGCCAAGAGACCCAGTACTTC	CSVAVVTEGARQETQYF
TRBD1	few	TRBJ2-7	TRBV9	TGTGCCAGCAGCAGCAAAGCCGGACAGGGGATGTACGAGCAGTACTTC	CASSSKAGQGMYEQYF
-	-	TRBJ1-4	TRBV29-1	TGCAGCGTTGCAGGGGTGGGTGAAAAACTGTTTTTT	CSVAGVGEKLFF
-	-	TRBJ2-1	TRBV6-5	TGTGCCAGCAGTTACTCCGGGGGCGGGGGCAATGAGCAGTTCTTC	CASSYSGGGGNEQFF
-	-	TRBJ2-3	TRBV4-1	TGCGCCAGCAGCCAAGAAAATCCTAGCACAGATACGCAGTATTTT	CASSQENPSTDTQYF
-	few	TRBJ2-5	TRBV9	TGTGCCAGCAGCCCCCTCGGGGGGCCCCGAGAGACCCAGTACTTC	CASSPLGGPRETQYF
-	few	TRBJ1-1	TRBV29-1	TGCAGCGTTGAGAGAGGTCTGAACACTGAAGCTTTCTTT	CSVERGLNTEAFF
-	few	TRBJ2-7	TRBV4-1	TGCGCCAGCAGCCCTTCAGGGATTCCCTACGAGCAGTACTTC	CASSPSGIPYEQYF
-	-	TRBJ2-5	TRBV9	TGTGCCAGCAGCGTTGCGGAGACCCAGTACTTC	CASSVAETQYF
-	-	TRBJ2-5	TRBV27	TGTGCCAGCAGTCCCACCGGGACGCACCAAGAGACCCAGTACTTC	CASSPTGTHQETQYF
TRBD2	-	TRBJ2-5	TRBV4-1	TGCGCCAGCAGCCAAGATATAGGCGGGGGGGCCGGAGAGACCCAGTACTTC	CASSQDIGGGAGETQYF
TRBD1	-	TRBJ2-7	TRBV4-1	TGCGCCAGCAGCCAACTTCACAGGGGGGTGTACGAGCAGTACTTC	CASSQLHRGVYEQYF
-	-	TRBJ1-1	TRBV29-1	TGCAGCGTTGCATTATCCAACCGTGGAGCTTTCTTT	CSVALSNRGAFF
-	-	TRBJ2-7	TRBV7-9	TGTGCCAGCAGCTTAGACGACAGTACCTACGAGCAGTACTTC	CASSLDDSTYEQYF
-	few	TRBJ2-1	TRBV5-1	TGCGCCAGCAGCTTGGGGAACTGGGATGAGCAGTTCTTC	CASSLGNWDEQFF
TRBD1	-	TRBJ2-1	TRBV29-1	TGCAGCGTTGACGGGACAGGGAGCCCATGGGAGTTCTTC	CSVDGTGSPWEFF
-	-	TRBJ2-4	TRBV11-3	TGTGCCAGCAGGCTAAGGCCTGGAGCCAAAAACATTCAGTACTTC	CASRLRPGAKNIQYF
-	-	TRBJ2-3	TRBV7-9	TGTGCCAGCAGCCATCGTACAGATACGCAGTATTTT	CASSHRTDTQYF
-	-	TRBJ2-3	TRBV7-9	TGTGCCAGCAGCTCGGACAAATCGCAGTATTTT	CASSSDKSQYF
-	once	TRBJ2-7	TRBV30	TGTGCCTGGAGTCCCTCCGCGGGACAGACCTACGAGCAGTACTTC	CAWSPSAGQTYEQYF
TRBD1	-	TRBJ2-7	TRBV7-9	TGTGCCAGCAGCTTCCCCGGACAGGGGGCCTACGAGCAGTACTTC	CASSFPGQGAYEQYF
-	-	TRBJ2-1	TRBV29-1	TGCAGCGTTGTATCGGGACCGAGCTCCTACAATGAGCAGTTCTTC	CSVVSGPSSYNEQFF
-	-	TRBJ2-5	TRBV7-9	TGTGCCAGCAGCTTAGTATCTAGCCAAGAGACCCAGTACTTC	CASSLVSSQETQYF
TRBD1	-	TRBJ2-7	TRBV5-6	TGTGCCAGCAGCTGGGGGACAGAGAGCTACGAGCAGTACTTC	CASSWGTESYEQYF
TRBD2	-	TRBJ2-3	TRBV4-2	TGTGCCAGCAGCCTGCCACTAGCGGGGGGTATCCCCAGCACAGATACGCAGTATTTT	CASSLPLAGGIPSTDTQYF
-	-	TRBJ2-7	TRBV29-1	TGCAGCGTTGAGCGGAACGGCGAGCAGTACTTC	CSVERNGEQYF
-	-	TRBJ1-1	TRBV4-1	TGCGCCAGCAGCCAAGAGTGGGGGCGCGAAGCTTTCTTT	CASSQEWGREAFF
TRBD1	-	TRBJ1-2	TRBV6-6	TGTGCCAGCAGTGCGGACAGGGTTGGCTACACCTTC	CASSADRVGYTF
TRBD1	-	TRBJ2-1	TRBV25-1	TGTGCCAGCAGGAGGGACAGGGGGACCTACAATGAGCAGTTCTTC	CASRRDRGTYNEQFF
-	few	TRBJ2-2	TRBV5-5	TGTGCCAGCAGCTTGTCTCGGACACTCACCGGGGAGCTGTTTTTT	CASSLSRTLTGELFF